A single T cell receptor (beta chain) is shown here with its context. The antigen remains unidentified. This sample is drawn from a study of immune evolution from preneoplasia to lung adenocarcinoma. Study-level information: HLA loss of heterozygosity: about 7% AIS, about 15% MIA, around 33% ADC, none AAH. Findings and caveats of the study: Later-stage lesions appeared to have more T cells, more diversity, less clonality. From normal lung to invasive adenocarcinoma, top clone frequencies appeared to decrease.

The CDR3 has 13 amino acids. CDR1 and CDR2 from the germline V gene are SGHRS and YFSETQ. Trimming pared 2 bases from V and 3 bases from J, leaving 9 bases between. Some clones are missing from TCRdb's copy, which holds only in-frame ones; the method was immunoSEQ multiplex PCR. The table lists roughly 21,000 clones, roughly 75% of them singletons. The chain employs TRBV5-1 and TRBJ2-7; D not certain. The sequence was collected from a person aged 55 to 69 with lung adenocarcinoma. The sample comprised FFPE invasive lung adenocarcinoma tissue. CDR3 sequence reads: CASSFSGNYEQYF. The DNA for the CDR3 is TGCGCCAGCAGCTTCTCGGGTAACTACGAGCAGTACTTC.